This T cell receptor (beta chain) was profiled in a study of shared clonotypes between healthy human individuals. Overall study findings and caveats: Owing to a small donor count, the genetic and exposure-history diversity represented was limited.

From germline, CDR1 is MDHEN and CDR2 SYDVKM. V trimming: 7 bases; J trimming: 4 bases; junction bases outside the gene matches: 6. The CDR3 is 15 residues long. Splitting of each subset's genomic DNA was done evenly across several immunoSEQ plates. TCRdb keeps only in-frame clones here, not all; method: immunoSEQ multiplex PCR. The sample lists roughly 2 million clones, roughly 95% occurring once. A CD45RA-negative memory subset and a CD45RA+ naive subset were separated from the CD4+ cells. On this clone itself: Its antigen remains unknown.

The gene calls are TRBV28 and TRBJ2-1; TRBD2 matches 11 bases. The sequencing sample was made of naive CD4+ T cells sorted from blood. The subset: CD45RA+ positively selected. This sequence was found in a young man in good health. The CDR3: CASIRGTSGYNEQFF. Written as DNA, the CDR3 is TGTGCCAGCATCCGCGGGACTAGCGGATACAATGAGCAGTTCTTC.